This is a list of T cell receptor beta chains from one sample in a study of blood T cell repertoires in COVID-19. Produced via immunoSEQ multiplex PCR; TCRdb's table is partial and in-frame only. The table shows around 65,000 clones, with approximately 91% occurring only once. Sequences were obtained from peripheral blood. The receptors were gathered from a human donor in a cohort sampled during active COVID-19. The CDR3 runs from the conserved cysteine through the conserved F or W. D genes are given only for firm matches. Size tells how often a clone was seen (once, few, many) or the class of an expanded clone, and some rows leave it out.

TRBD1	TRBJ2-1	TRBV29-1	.	TGCAGCGTTTGGACAGGGGTGGATGAGCAGTTCTTC	CSVWTGVDEQFF
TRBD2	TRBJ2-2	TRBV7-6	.	TGTGCCAGCAGCCGACTAGCGGACCACACCGGGGAGCTGTTTTTT	CASSRLADHTGELFF
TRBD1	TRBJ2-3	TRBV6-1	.	TGTGCCAGCAGTGAGCCAGGGACAGGGATATCTACGCAGTATTTT	CASSEPGTGISTQYF
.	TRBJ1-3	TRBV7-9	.	TGTGCCAGCAGCTCCAGGGGTCGTGGAAACACCATATATTTT	CASSSRGRGNTIYF
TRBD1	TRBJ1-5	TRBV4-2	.	TGTGCCAGCAGCCAAGAAGACAGGGGGAGGCAGCCCCAGCATTTT	CASSQEDRGRQPQHF
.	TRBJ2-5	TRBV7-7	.	TGTGCTAGCAGATCACTAGGGGGAGAGACCCAGTACTTC	CASRSLGGETQYF
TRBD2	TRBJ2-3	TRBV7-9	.	TGTGCCAGCAGCCGTGCGGGGGGAGATACGCAGTATTTT	CASSRAGGDTQYF
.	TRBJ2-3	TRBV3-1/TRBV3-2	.	TGTGCCAGCAGCCAAGCCCCAGCGGAGGGCACAGATACGCAGTATTTT	CASSQAPAEGTDTQYF
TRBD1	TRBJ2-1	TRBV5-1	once	TGCGCCAGCAGCTCCACGGGACAGATATACAATGAGCAGTTCTTC	CASSSTGQIYNEQFF
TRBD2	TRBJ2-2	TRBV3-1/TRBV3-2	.	TGTGCCAGCAGCCAACACCCTAGCGGGAACACCGGGGAGCTGTTTTTT	CASSQHPSGNTGELFF
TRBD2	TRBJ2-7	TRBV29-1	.	TGCAGCGTTAGCGGGAACTCCTACGAGCAGTACTTC	CSVSGNSYEQYF
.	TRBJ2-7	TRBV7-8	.	TGTGCCAGCAGCCCGCTAAACCGGGGGGCCCACGAGCAGTACTTC	CASSPLNRGAHEQYF
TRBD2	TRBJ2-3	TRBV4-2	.	TGTGCCAGCAGCCAAGTAGCGGGAGGGTCCTCAGATACGCAGTATTTT	CASSQVAGGSSDTQYF
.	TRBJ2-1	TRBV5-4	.	TGTGCCAGCAGCTTGCAACTAGGAAATGAGCAGTTCTTC	CASSLQLGNEQFF
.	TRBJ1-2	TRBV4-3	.	TGCGCCAGCAGCCAAGATCTCGGTATCCGGGGCTACACCTTC	CASSQDLGIRGYTF
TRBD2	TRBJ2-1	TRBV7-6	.	TGTGCCAGCAGCTTAGCGGCTAGCGGGACCGAGCAGTTCTTC	CASSLAASGTEQFF
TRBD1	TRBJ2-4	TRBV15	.	TGTGCCACCAGTCGGACAGGGTTAAACATTCAGTACTTC	CATSRTGLNIQYF
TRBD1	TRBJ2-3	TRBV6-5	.	TGTGCCAGCAGTTCTATCCCGGACAGGGCAGTTACGCAGTATTTT	CASSSIPDRAVTQYF
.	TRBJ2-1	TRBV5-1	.	TGCGCCAGCAGCTTTAGAGTAAATGAGCAGTTCTTC	CASSFRVNEQFF
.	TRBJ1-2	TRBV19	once	TGTGCCAGTAGTATAGAGGGCAGCACGGGGGGCTACACCTTC	CASSIEGSTGGYTF
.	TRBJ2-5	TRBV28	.	TGTGCCAGCTATCAAGAGACCCAGTACTTC	CASYQETQYF
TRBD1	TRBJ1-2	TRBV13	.	TGTGCCAGCAGCACAAGGGGGCCTACAGGGCTTAACTATGGCTACACCTTC	CASSTRGPTGLNYGYTF
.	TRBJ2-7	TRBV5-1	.	TGCGCCAGCAGCTTGAACAGAAACCCACCCTACGAGCAGTACTTC	CASSLNRNPPYEQYF
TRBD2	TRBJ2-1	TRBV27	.	TGTGCCAGCAGCCGACTAGCGGGGTACAATGAGCAGTTCTTC	CASSRLAGYNEQFF
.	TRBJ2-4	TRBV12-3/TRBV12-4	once	TGTGCCAGCAGTTTTGACAGAAATAGGATTCAGTACTTC	CASSFDRNRIQYF
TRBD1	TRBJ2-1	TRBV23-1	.	TGCGCCAGCAGTCAATCGTCCCCGGACAGGCGTCCCTACAATGAGCAGTTCTTC	CASSQSSPDRRPYNEQFF
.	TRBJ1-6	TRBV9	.	TGTGCCAGCAGCGCGTCGACAGGTCTTAATTCACCCCTCCACTTT	CASSASTGLNSPLHF
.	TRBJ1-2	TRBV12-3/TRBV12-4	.	TGTGCCACGCGGGGGGCAGCAAACTATGGCTACACCTTC	CATRGAANYGYTF
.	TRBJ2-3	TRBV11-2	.	TGTGCCAGCAGCTTAGACCCTGTCGGCACAGATACGCAGTATTTT	CASSLDPVGTDTQYF
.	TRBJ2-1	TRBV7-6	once	TGTGCCAGCAGCTTAGGGCGGACAGCGAGCTCCTACAATGAGCAGTTCTTC	CASSLGRTASSYNEQFF
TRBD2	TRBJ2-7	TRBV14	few	TGTGCCAGCAGCCATGGACTAGCGGGAAAAGGCGAGCAGTACTTC	CASSHGLAGKGEQYF
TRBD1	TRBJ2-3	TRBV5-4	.	TGTGCCAGCAGCTTGTCTCAAGGACAGGGGGCTGATACGCAGTATTTT	CASSLSQGQGADTQYF
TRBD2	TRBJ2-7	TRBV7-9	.	TGTGCCAGCAGCCCGAGGACTAGCGGGATTGTCGAGCAGTACTTC	CASSPRTSGIVEQYF
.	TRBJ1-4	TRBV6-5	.	TGTGCCAGCAGTCGGACAGCAACTAATGAAAAACTGTTTTTT	CASSRTATNEKLFF
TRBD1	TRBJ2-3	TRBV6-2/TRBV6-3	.	TGTGCCAGCAGTTACTCGACGGACAGGGGAATCACAGATACGCAGTATTTT	CASSYSTDRGITDTQYF
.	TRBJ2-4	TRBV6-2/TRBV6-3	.	TGTGCCAGCAGTTCTACAGGGTCCCCCAAAAACATTCAGTACTTC	CASSSTGSPKNIQYF
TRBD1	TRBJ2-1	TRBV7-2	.	TGTGCCAGCAGCTTGGACAGGACCACCAGGAACTACAATGAGCAGTTCTTC	CASSLDRTTRNYNEQFF
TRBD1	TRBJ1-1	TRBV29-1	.	TGCAGCGGAGAAATTCGGACAGGGCTCACTGAAGCTTTCTTT	CSGEIRTGLTEAFF
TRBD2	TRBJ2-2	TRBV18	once	TGTGCCAGCCTACTAGCGGGAGGCCCCGGGGAGCTGTTTTTT	CASLLAGGPGELFF
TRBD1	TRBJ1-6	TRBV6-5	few	TGTGCCAGCAGCGGGGGACAGGGCGTTAATTCACCCCTCCACTTT	CASSGGQGVNSPLHF
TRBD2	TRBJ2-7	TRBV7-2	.	TGTGCCAGCAGCCTGCTTTGGCCCCGGGAGGGGAGGGTCGTCTACTTC	CASSLLWPREGRVVYF
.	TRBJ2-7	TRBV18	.	TGTGCCAGCTCACCCCCGACCGGGTACGAGCAGTACTTC	CASSPPTGYEQYF
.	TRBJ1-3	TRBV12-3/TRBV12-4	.	TGTGCCAGCAGTGGAGGGTACGGAAACACCATATATTTT	CASSGGYGNTIYF
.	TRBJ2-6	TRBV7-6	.	TGTGCCAGCAGCTTAGGACCCCCGGGACAACCTGGTGGGGCCAACGTCCTGACTTTC	CASSLGPPGQPGGANVLTF
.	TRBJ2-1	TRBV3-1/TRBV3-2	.	TGTGCCAGCAGTCCGACTCTCTACAATGAGCAGTTCTTC	CASSPTLYNEQFF
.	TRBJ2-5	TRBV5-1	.	TGCGCCAGCAGCTTAGGGGGAGTGGGAGAGACCCAGTACTTC	CASSLGGVGETQYF
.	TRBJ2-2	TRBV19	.	TGTGCCAGTAGTATTATAGGCGGATTTAACACCGGGGAGCTGTTTTTT	CASSIIGGFNTGELFF
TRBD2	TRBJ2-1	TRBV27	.	TGTGCCAGCAGTTTATTAGCGGGCCAGAGCTCCTACAATGAGCAGTTCTTC	CASSLLAGQSSYNEQFF
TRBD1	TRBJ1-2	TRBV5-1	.	TGCGCCAGCAGCGCCGCGGGACAGGCCGCTAGGGGCTACACCTTC	CASSAAGQAARGYTF
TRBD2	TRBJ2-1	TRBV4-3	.	TGCGCCAGCAGCCAATCCCGGTCCACTAGCGGCTCCTACAATGAGCAGTTCTTC	CASSQSRSTSGSYNEQFF
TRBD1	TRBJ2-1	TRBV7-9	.	TGTGCCAGCAGCTTGACAGGGTATGAGCAGTTCTTC	CASSLTGYEQFF
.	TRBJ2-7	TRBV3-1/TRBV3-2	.	TGTGCCAGCAGCCAAGCTCAGGGGATCTACGAGCAGTACTTC	CASSQAQGIYEQYF
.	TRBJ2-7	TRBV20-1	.	TGCAGTGCTAGTAAGGGAGGGGGAACCTACGAGCAGTACTTC	CSASKGGGTYEQYF